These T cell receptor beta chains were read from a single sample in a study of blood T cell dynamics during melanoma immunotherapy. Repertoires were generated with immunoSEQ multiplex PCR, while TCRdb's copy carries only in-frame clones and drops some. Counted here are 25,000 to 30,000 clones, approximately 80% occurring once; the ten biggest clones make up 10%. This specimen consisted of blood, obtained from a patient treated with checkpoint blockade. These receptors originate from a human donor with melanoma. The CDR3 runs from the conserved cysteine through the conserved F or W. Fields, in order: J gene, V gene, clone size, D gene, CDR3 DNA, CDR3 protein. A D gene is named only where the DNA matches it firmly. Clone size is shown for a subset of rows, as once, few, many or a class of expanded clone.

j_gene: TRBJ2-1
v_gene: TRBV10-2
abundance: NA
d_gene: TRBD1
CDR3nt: TGCGCCAGCAGTGAGTCGAGCGGTCGGGGGACAGGGGGCAAGAATGAGCAGTTCTTC
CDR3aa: CASSESSGRGTGGKNEQFF

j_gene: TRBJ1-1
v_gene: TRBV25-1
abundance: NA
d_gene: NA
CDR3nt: TGTGCCAGCAGTGAGTCCGGGAACACTGAAGCTTTCTTT
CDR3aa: CASSESGNTEAFF

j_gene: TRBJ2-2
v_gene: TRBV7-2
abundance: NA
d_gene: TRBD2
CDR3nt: TGTGCCAGCAGCGCCGGGGGACTAGCAGGCGGGGAGCTGTTTTTT
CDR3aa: CASSAGGLAGGELFF

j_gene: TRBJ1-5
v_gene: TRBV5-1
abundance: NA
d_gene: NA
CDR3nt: TGCGCCAGCAGCTTGTCGGGGATTAGCAATCAGCCCCAGCATTTT
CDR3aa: CASSLSGISNQPQHF

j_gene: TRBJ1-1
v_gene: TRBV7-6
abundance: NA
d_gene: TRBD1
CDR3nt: TGTGCCAGCAGCTTCCCGGGACAGGGAGCCGAAGCTTTCTTT
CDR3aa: CASSFPGQGAEAFF

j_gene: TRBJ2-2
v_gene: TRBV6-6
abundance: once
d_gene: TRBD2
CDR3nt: TGTGCCAGCAGCCCACGGGGGGGAGCGAACACCGGGGAGCTGTTTTTT
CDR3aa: CASSPRGGANTGELFF

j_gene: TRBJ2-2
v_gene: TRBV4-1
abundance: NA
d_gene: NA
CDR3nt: TGCGCCAGCAGCCAAGACGAGGGTCCCGGGGAGCTGTTTTTT
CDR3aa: CASSQDEGPGELFF

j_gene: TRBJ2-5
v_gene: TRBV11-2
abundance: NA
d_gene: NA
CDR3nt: TGTGCCAGCAGCTTAGGCCGCGGGGCTCAAGAGACCCAGTACTTC
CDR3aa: CASSLGRGAQETQYF

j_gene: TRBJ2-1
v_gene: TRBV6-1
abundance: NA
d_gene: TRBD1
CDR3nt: TGTGCCAGCAGTGATGTAGTACGGGGACAGGGGAACCATGAGCAGTTCTTC
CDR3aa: CASSDVVRGQGNHEQFF

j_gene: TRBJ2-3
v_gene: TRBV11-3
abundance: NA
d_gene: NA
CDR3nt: TGTGCCAGCAGCTTAGGGTCTTCGGCAGGGCGAGATACGCAGTATTTT
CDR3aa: CASSLGSSAGRDTQYF

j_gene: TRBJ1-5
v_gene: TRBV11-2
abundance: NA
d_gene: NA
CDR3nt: TGTGCCAGCAGCTTAGAGGCCGGCAGTCAGCCCCAGCATTTT
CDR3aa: CASSLEAGSQPQHF

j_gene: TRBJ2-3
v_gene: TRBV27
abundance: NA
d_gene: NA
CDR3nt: TGTGCCAGCATGCTCGGGGCGGGGAGGTGGGATACGCAGTATTTT
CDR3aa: CASMLGAGRWDTQYF

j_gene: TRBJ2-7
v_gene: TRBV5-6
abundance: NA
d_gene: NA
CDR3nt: TGTGCCAGCAGCCCTTCATTCGGGACGATTGTCCCCGAGCAGTACTTC
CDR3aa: CASSPSFGTIVPEQYF

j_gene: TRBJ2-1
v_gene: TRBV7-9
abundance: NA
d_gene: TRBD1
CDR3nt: TGTGCCAGCAGCACCACTGACAGGGTCAATGAGCAGTTCTTC
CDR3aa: CASSTTDRVNEQFF

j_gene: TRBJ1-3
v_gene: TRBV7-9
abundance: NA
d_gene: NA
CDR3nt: TGTGCCAGCAGCGTTATGACAGGAGGAAACACCATATATTTT
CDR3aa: CASSVMTGGNTIYF

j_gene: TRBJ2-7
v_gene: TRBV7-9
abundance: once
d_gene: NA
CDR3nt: TGTGCCAGCAGCTTAGGCGGGCAGGTCGGCGAGCAGTACTTC
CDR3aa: CASSLGGQVGEQYF

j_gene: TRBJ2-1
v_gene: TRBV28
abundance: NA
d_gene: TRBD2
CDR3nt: TGTGCCAGCAGTTCTAGCGGAGTTCCCTCCTACAATGAGCAGTTCTTC
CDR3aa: CASSSSGVPSYNEQFF

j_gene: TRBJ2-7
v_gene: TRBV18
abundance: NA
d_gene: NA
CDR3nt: TGTGCCAGCTCACCACAGGACGAGCAGTACTTC
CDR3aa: CASSPQDEQYF

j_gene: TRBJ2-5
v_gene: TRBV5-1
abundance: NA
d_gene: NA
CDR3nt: TGCGCCAGCTTGGGAGCGGACCAAGAGACCCAGTACTTC
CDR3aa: CASLGADQETQYF

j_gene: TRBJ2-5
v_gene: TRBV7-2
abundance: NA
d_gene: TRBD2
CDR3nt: TGTGCCAGCAGCTTGGGACTAGCGGGAGGGGAGACCCAGTACTTC
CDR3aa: CASSLGLAGGETQYF

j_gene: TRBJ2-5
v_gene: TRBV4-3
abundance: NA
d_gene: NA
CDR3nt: TGCGCCAGCAGCCAGGGATTATCTCGGGCAGGGGAGGGAGAGACCCAGTACTTC
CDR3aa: CASSQGLSRAGEGETQYF

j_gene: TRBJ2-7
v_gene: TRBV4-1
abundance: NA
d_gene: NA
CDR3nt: TGCGCCAGCAGCCAAGATTGGACAGCCCGGGGCGAGCAGTACTTC
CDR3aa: CASSQDWTARGEQYF

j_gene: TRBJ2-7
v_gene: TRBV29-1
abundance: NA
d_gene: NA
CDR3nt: TGCAGCGTATCAGGGCGGGGGCGCGAGCAGTACTTC
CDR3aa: CSVSGRGREQYF

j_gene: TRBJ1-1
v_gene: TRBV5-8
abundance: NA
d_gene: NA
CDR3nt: TGTGCCAGCAGCTTGGGGGGCCTGTGGCGTCAACAAAGGGACACTGAAGCTTTCTTT
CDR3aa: CASSLGGLWRQQRDTEAFF

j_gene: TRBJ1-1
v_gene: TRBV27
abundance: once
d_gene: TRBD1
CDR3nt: TGTGCCAGCACCGAAAGCTACAGGGGTAGATCTGAAGCTTTCTTT
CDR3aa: CASTESYRGRSEAFF

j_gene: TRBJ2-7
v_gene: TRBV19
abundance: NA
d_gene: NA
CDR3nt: TGTGCCAGTAGTTTGACAGCGACCCACGAGCAGTACTTC
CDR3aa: CASSLTATHEQYF

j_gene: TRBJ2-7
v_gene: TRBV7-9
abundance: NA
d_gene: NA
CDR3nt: TGTGCCAGCAGCTTCAACAGGTACGAGCAGTACTTC
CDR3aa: CASSFNRYEQYF

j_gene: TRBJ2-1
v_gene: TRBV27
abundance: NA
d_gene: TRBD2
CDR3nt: TGTGCCAGCAGTGCGGAGGGCGGGAGGCCCAACTACAATGAGCAGTTCTTC
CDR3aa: CASSAEGGRPNYNEQFF

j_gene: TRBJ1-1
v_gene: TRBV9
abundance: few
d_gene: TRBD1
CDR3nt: TGTGCCAGCAGCCTTAGGGGGACAGGCAACACTGAAGCTTTCTTT
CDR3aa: CASSLRGTGNTEAFF

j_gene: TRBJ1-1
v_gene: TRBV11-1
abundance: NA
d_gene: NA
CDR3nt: TGTGCCAGCCGACCGGACAGCAACACTGAAGCTTTCTTT
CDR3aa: CASRPDSNTEAFF

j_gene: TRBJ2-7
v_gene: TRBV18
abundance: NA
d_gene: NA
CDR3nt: TGTGCCAGCTCACCAGTGGCTAGGGACGAGCAGTACTTC
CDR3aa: CASSPVARDEQYF

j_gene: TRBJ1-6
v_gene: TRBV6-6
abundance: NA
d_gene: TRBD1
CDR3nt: TGTGCCAGCAGGGAAACAGGGGGCTCTAATTCACCCCTCCACTTT
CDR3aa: CASRETGGSNSPLHF

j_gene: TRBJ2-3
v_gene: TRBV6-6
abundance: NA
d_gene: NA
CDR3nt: TGTGCCAGCAGTCGGCGGAGGGGCGCAGATACGCAGTATTTT
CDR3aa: CASSRRRGADTQYF

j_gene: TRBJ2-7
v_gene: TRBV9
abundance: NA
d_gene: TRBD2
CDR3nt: TGTGCCAGCAGCGTAGGGAAGCGGGGAAGGTACGAGCAGTACTTC
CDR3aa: CASSVGKRGRYEQYF

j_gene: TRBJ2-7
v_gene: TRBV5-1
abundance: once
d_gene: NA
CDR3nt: TGCGCCAGCAGCTTGATGAGTTCCTACGAGCAGTACTTC
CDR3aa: CASSLMSSYEQYF

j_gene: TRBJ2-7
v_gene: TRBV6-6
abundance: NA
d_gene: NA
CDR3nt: TGTGCCAGCAGTCCTAGGTCTGTGTCCCCCACCTACGAGCAGTACTTC
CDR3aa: CASSPRSVSPTYEQYF

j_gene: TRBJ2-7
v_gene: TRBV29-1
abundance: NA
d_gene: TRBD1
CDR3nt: TGCAGCGTGCGACAGGGGGCAGAAGCTTCCTCCTACGAGCAGTACTTC
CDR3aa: CSVRQGAEASSYEQYF

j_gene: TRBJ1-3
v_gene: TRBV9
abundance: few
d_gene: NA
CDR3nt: TGTGCCAGCAGCGTAGGGTCAGTCGGGAGAAACACCATATATTTT
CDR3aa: CASSVGSVGRNTIYF

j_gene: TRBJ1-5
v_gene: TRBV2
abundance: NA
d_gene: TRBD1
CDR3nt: TGTGCCAGCAGCGGTGGACAGGCGATAGGTCAGCCCCAGCATTTT
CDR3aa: CASSGGQAIGQPQHF

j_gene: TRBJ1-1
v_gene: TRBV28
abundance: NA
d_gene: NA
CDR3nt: TGTGCCAGCAGTTTGTGGCTGTCTGAAGCTTTCTTT
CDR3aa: CASSLWLSEAFF

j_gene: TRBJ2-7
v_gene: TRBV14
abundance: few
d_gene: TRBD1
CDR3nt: TGTGCCAGCGGGACAGCCCTCTCCTACGAGCAGTACTTC
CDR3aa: CASGTALSYEQYF